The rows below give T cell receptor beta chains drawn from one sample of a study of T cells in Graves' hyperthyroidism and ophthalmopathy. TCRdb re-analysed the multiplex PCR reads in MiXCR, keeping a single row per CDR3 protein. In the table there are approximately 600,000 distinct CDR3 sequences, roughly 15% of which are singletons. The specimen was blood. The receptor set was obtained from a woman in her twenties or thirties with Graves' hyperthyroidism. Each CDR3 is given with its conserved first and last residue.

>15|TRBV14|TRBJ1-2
CASSQEAGGYYGYTF
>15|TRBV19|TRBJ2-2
CASSRRTDNTGELFF
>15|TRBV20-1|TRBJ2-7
CSARGSALSSYEQYF
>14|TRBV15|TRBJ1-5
CATSRDMGIQPQHF
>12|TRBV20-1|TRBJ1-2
CSVLGDNYGYTF
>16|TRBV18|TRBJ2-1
CASSPPTGASYNEQFF
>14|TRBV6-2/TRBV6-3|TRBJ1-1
CASSYSKGFTEAFF
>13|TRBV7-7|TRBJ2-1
CASSPGPADEQFF
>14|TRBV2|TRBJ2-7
CASSEQLAFHEQYF
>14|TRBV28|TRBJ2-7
CAISEGGRWGEQYF
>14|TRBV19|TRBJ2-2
CASMRIANTGELFF
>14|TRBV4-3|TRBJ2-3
CASSQEQSTDTQYF
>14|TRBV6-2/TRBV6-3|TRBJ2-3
CASSPWILTDTRYF
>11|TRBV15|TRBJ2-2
CATSSPGELFF
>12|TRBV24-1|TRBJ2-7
CATSDFGFEQYF
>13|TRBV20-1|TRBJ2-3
CSVIRQGIDTQYF
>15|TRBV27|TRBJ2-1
CASSLYILAGNEQFF
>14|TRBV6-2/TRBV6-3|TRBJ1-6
CASTRDSNYSPLHF
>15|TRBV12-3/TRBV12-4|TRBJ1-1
CASSRGRQVNTEAFF
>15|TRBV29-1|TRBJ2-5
CSFGEASSGRETQYF
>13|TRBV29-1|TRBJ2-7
CSAKPDTNYEQYF
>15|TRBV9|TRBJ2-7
CASSFSGRAGDEQYF
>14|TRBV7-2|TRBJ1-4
CASSQTSLNEKLFF
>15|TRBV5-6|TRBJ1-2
CASSLNLDRVYGYTF
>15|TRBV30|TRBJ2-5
CAWGGGLAGEETQYF
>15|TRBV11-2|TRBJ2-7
CASSFRGQGVYEQYF
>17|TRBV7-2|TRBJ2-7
CASSPVADGTVPYEQYF
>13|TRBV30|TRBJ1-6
CAWSKGVQSPLHF
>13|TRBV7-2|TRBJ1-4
CASRNWDAEKLFF
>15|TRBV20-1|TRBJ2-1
CSARDSATQDNEQFF
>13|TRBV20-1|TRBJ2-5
CSAPGLVYETQYF
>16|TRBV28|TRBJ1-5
CASRGTWEYSNQPQHF
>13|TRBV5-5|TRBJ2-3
CASSLSQDHTQYF
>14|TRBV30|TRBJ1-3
CAWSVYRSGNTIYF
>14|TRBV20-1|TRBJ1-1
CSAQAGPKNTEAFF
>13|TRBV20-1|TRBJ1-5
CSAIGGSVQPQHF
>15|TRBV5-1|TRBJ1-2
CASATRRGTNYGYTF
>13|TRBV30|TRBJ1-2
CAWSPDSLVGYTF
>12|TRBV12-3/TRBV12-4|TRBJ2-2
CASSPEVGELFF
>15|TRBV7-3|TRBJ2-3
CASSDLGGSADTQYF
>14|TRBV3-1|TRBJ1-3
CASRRQNSGNTIYF
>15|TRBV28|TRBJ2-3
CASVQGGSSTDTQYF
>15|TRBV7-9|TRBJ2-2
CASSFDRGGTGELFF
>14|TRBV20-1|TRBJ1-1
CSARDPRGNTEAFF